A single sample is the source of the 32 T cell receptor beta chains below, sequenced in a study of T cells in pancreatic ductal adenocarcinoma. The table came from immunoSEQ multiplex PCR; TCRdb's copy has only in-frame clones and leaves some out. Of over 85,000 clones in the sample, roughly 96% were seen once. Surgery without prior neoadjuvant therapy was the treatment of the selected pancreatic ductal adenocarcinoma patients. The specimen was PBMCs. The origin of the receptors is a human donor with pancreatic ductal adenocarcinoma.

The V call is TRBV10-1, the J call TRBJ1-1; 7 nucleotides line up with TRBD1. The CDR3 runs to 15 residues. V trimming: 3 bases; J trimming: 8 bases; junction bases outside the gene matches: 12. Germline values: CDR1 WNHNN, CDR2 SYGVQD (reference sequence). The CDR3: CASSDFRTGGSEAFF. The CDR3 DNA sequence: TGCGCCAGCAGTGACTTCCGGACAGGCGGCTCCGAAGCTTTCTTT.

The chain has TRBV7-8 and TRBJ2-7, with 10 bases identical to TRBD2. The junction had 7 bases not matched to a gene; V was cut back by 5 bases and J by 9 bases. Looked up from germline, CDR1 is SGHVS and CDR2 is FQNEAQ. This CDR3 has 13 residues. The CDR3 loop is CASSPSGRAVQYF. The CDR3 nucleotides read TGTGCCAGCAGCCCCAGCGGGAGGGCCGTGCAGTACTTC.

V usage is TRBV5-1 and J usage is TRBJ2-1, with D possibly matching TRBD2 (6 bases). The CDR3 length is 13 residues. Trimming removed 6 bases at V and 7 bases at J, with 14 bases between. Germline lookup yields CDR1 SGHRS and CDR2 YFSETQ. The DNA for the CDR3 is TGCGCCAGCATCGGGGACTGGACTAATGAGCAGTTCTTC. Its protein is CASIGDWTNEQFF.

This chain uses TRBV29-1 with TRBJ2-5, with TRBD2 matching 8 bases. V gave up 8 bases and J gave up 9 bases; unmatched junction bases: 11. This CDR3 is built from 12 residues. The V gene's germline CDR1 is SQVTM and CDR2 ANQGSEA. CDR3 bases: TGCAGCCTTCTCGGGGGGGGCGAGGCCCAGTACTTC. Translating it yields CSLLGGGEAQYF.

J is TRBJ1-2 and V is TRBV5-5, with 7 bases identical to TRBD1. J was trimmed by 4 bases and V by 1 base; bases with no gene match: 7. The CDR3 length is 15 residues. The V gene's germline CDR1 is SGHKS and CDR2 YYEKEE (reference sequence). CDR3 in amino acids: CASSLSQGPIYGYTF. Here the CDR3 DNA reads TGTGCCAGCAGCTTGTCACAGGGGCCAATCTATGGCTACACCTTC.

The chain employs TRBV2 and TRBJ2-7; 7 positions match TRBD2. CDR1 and CDR2 (germline): SNHLY, FYNNEI. This CDR3 has 13 amino acids. V lost 8 bases to trimming and J lost 2 bases; unmatched junction nucleotides: 6. CDR3 nucleotide sequence: TGTGCCAGCTCGGGGGACTACCCCTACGAGCAGTACTTC. This translates into CASSGDYPYEQYF.

CDR3 amino acids: CASSSLRSEQYF. CDR3 sequence (DNA): TGTGCCAGCAGTTCTCTTCGGTCCGAGCAGTACTTC. The V call is TRBV7-3, the J call TRBJ2-7, with D uncertain. Germline values: CDR1 SGHTA, CDR2 FQGTGA. Trimming pared 6 bases from V and 6 bases from J, leaving 12 bases between. There are 12 residues in the CDR3.

V usage is TRBV6-1 and J usage is TRBJ1-2, with D hard to call. V was trimmed by 6 bases and J by 2 bases, leaving 10 bases between them. CDR3 length: 13 residues. The germline V gene has CDR1 MNHNS and CDR2 SASEGT. CDR3: CASSFTPNYGYTF. The CDR3 DNA reads as TGTGCCAGCAGCTTCACACCGAACTATGGCTACACCTTC.

The chain employs TRBV29-1 and TRBJ1-4; perhaps TRBD1 as D (6 bases). The germline CDR1 and CDR2 sequences are SQVTM and ANQGSEA. CDR3 length: 13 amino acids. V dropped 7 bases and J dropped 8 bases, with 17 bases sitting between them. This CDR3 reads CSDWRGPGEKLFF. The CDR3 DNA follows: TGCAGCGATTGGCGGGGGCCGGGGGAAAAACTGTTTTTT.

This chain connects TRBV6-1 to TRBJ2-1; 8 bases align to TRBD2. CDR1 is MNHNS, CDR2 SASEGT, per germline. CDR3 length equals 14 residues. Germline trimming cut 6 bases from V and 4 bases from J; bases unmatched to any gene: 5. The DNA for the CDR3 is TGTGCCAGCAGAACCTCTAGCGGGTACAATGAGCAGTTCTTC. Its translation is CASRTSSGYNEQFF.

This clone was counted once. The chain recombines TRBV27 with TRBJ2-2; 10 nucleotides agree with TRBD2. The CDR3 extends over 14 amino acids. The V and J ends lost 8 bases and 7 bases, in that order; junction bases with no gene match: 7. The V gene's germline CDR1 is MNHEY and CDR2 SMNVEV (reference sequence). CDR3: CASAAGGPGGELFF. DNA for the CDR3: TGTGCCAGCGCAGCGGGAGGGCCAGGCGGGGAGCTGTTTTTT.

The V and J genes are TRBV27 and TRBJ2-7; TRBD2 matches at 9 bases. Germline CDR1 reads MNHEY; CDR2 reads SMNVEV (reference sequence). CDR3 size: 15 residues. Trimming removed 2 bases from V and 4 bases from J; junction bases left unmatched: 6. CDR3 protein: CASSLLSGSKYEQYF. The CDR3 DNA reads as TGTGCCAGCAGTTTACTTAGCGGGAGTAAGTACGAGCAGTACTTC.

This chain connects TRBV4-2 to TRBJ1-1; D not certain. The CDR3 has 12 amino acids. The V gene lost 0 bases and the J gene lost 7 bases, with 6 bases spanning the gap. In germline, CDR1 is LGHNA, CDR2 YNFKEQ. CDR3 amino acids: CASSQDSIEAFF. The CDR3 coding sequence is TGTGCCAGCAGCCAAGATAGCATTGAAGCTTTCTTT.

The rearrangement uses TRBV19 and TRBJ2-5; tentatively, D is TRBD1 (6 bases). Trimming removed 4 bases from V and 0 bases from J, with 9 bases in between. The germline V gene encodes CDR1 LNHDA and CDR2 SQIVND (reference sequence). This CDR3 region has 14 residues. CDR3 sequence (DNA): TGTGCCAGTAGTAACCCAGGGGACCAAGAGACCCAGTACTTC. It specifies CASSNPGDQETQYF.

The chain is built from TRBV30 and TRBJ2-3, with 8 positions matching TRBD1. V lost 7 bases, J lost 4 bases, and 4 bases stayed unmatched. This CDR3 is built from 12 residues. CDR1 and CDR2 from the germline V gene are GTSNPN and SVGIG (reference sequence). CDR3 sequence reads: CAFGQGADTQYF. Here the CDR3 DNA reads TGTGCCTTCGGACAGGGAGCAGATACGCAGTATTTT. Complete variable domain (other parts from reference TRBV30 and TRBJ2-3): SQTIHQWPATLVQPVGSPLSLECTVEGTSNPNLYWYRQAAGRGLQLLFYSVGIGQISSEVPQNLSASRPQDRQFILSSKKLLLSDSGFYLCAFGQGADTQYFGPGTRLTVL.

The chain carries TRBV30 and TRBJ1-4, with D maybe TRBD1 (5 bases). Germline values: CDR1 GTSNPN, CDR2 SVGIG (reference sequence). V lost 0 bases, J lost 5 bases, and 10 bases lay in between. The CDR3 contains 14 residues. The CDR3 DNA reads TGTGCCTGGAGTGTCCAGGGTGGGAATGAAAAACTGTTTTTT. It translates to CAWSVQGGNEKLFF.

The V gene is TRBV5-4, the J gene TRBJ2-5; unclear D gene. V was shortened by 1 base and J by 3 bases, with 10 bases between the two germline ends. The CDR3 is 14 residues long. Germline assignment: CDR1 SGHNT and CDR2 YYREEE (reference sequence). CDR3 sequence (DNA): TGTGCCAGCAGCTTGTGGCACGCCAAAGAGACCCAGTACTTC. Protein: CASSLWHAKETQYF.

The rearrangement joins TRBV5-6 to TRBJ1-4; D uncertain. The CDR3 is made up of 13 amino acids. Germline V CDR1 and CDR2: SGHDT, YYEEEE. Trimming stripped 2 bases from V and 7 bases from J, with 9 bases between. In DNA, the CDR3 is TGTGCCAGCAGCTTATCGGGGAGTGAAAAACTGTTTTTT. It translates to CASSLSGSEKLFF.

The chain employs TRBV2 and TRBJ2-3; D ambiguous. The V end lost 6 bases, the J end lost 4 bases, and 11 bases lay between the germline ends. Germline CDR1 is SNHLY and CDR2 is FYNNEI. The CDR3 covers 13 residues. The CDR3 here is CASSLDISDTQYF. CDR3 DNA: TGTGCCAGCAGCCTTGACATTTCAGATACGCAGTATTTT.

The rearrangement links TRBV18 to TRBJ2-3, with TRBD1 matching 9 bases. The CDR3 is made up of 14 amino acids. J was trimmed by 9 bases and V by 1 base; bases with no gene match: 5. Germline-derived CDR1 and CDR2 are KGHSH and LQKENI. The DNA of the CDR3 is TGTGCCAGCTCACCACGGACAGGGGATGACACGCAGTATTTT. As protein: CASSPRTGDDTQYF.

In regard to this clone: One junction end disagrees with the germline gene, perhaps due to a read error. The genes are TRBV7-7 and TRBJ2-3; the match to TRBD2 covers 8 bases. Germline values: CDR1 SSHAT, CDR2 FNYEAQ (reference sequence). CDR3 length equals 14 residues. CDR3: CASSPGLATDTQYF. In DNA, the CDR3 is TGTGCTAGCAGCCCCGGACTAGCTACAGATACGCAGTATTTT. The entire variable domain, with the rest obtained from reference TRBV7-7 and TRBJ2-3, is as follows: GAGVSQSPRYKVTKRGQDVTLRCDPISSHATLYWYQQALGQGPEFLTYFNYEAQPDKSGLPSDRFSAERPEGSISTLTIQRTEQRDSAMYRCASSPGLATDTQYFGPGTRLTVL.

The chain employs TRBV7-3 and TRBJ2-5; tentatively, D is TRBD2 (6 bases). Trimming shortened V by 4 bases and J by 6 bases, and 15 bases separated the two germline ends. CDR3 length equals 14 residues. Germline V gives CDR1 SGHTA, CDR2 FQGTGA. The CDR3 region is CASSSTGAGKTQYF. In DNA form, the CDR3 reads TGTGCCAGCAGCTCGACTGGGGCGGGGAAGACCCAGTACTTC.

V gene TRBV11-2 combines with J gene TRBJ2-3, with 7 positions matching TRBD1. Germline V gives CDR1 SGHAT, CDR2 FQNNGV. Unmatched junction bases numbered 2, after V lost 2 bases and J lost 0 bases. This CDR3 contains 15 residues. The DNA of the CDR3 is TGTGCCAGCAGCTTAAGGGGACAGAGCACAGATACGCAGTATTTT. Residues: CASSLRGQSTDTQYF.

The chain employs TRBV4-1 and TRBJ1-2; D is ambiguous. This CDR3 contains 18 residues. Germline lookup yields CDR1 MGHRA and CDR2 YSYEKL. V lost 4 bases, J lost 4 bases, and 25 bases lay in between. CDR3 in amino acids: CASSLPLPGTGWGYGYTF. DNA for the CDR3: TGCGCCAGCAGCCTCCCCCTCCCTGGAACGGGGTGGGGCTATGGCTACACCTTC.

This clone showed up just once. The J gene is TRBJ2-7, the V gene TRBV4-2, with 8 bases lining up with TRBD1. V gave up 0 bases and J gave up 4 bases; unmatched junction bases: 11. Per the germline V gene, CDR1 is LGHNA and CDR2 is YNFKEQ. The CDR3 has 17 residues. Here the CDR3 reads CASSQDRGAGGGYEQYF. The DNA for the CDR3 is TGTGCCAGCAGCCAAGATAGGGGGGCAGGGGGCGGATACGAGCAGTACTTC.

The chain employs TRBV7-2 and TRBJ2-7; tentative D call: TRBD2 (6 bases). The CDR3 covers 14 residues. V was cut by 7 bases and J by 3 bases, with 16 bases left in between. Per germline, CDR1 SGHTA and CDR2 FQGNSA. The CDR3 here is CASTPRRDYYEQYF. The CDR3 DNA is TGTGCCAGCACCCCGCGGAGGGATTACTACGAGCAGTACTTC.

The chain links TRBV29-1 to TRBJ2-5; possible D gene TRBD2, 7 bases. Germline CDR1 and CDR2: SQVTM and ANQGSEA. The CDR3 is 12 amino acids. The CDR3 reads CSTGGLRETQYF. The CDR3 bases are TGCAGTACCGGGGGGCTTCGAGAGACCCAGTACTTC.

This clone occurred once. J is TRBJ2-1 and V is TRBV19, with D hard to call. Germline-derived CDR1 and CDR2 are LNHDA and SQIVND (reference sequence). The CDR3 has 15 amino acids. Trimming stripped 3 bases from V and 6 bases from J, with 15 bases between. Written as DNA, the CDR3 is TGTGCCAGTAGTATCTTGCGGAATCCTTCCAATGAGCAGTTCTTC. Residues: CASSILRNPSNEQFF. Full variable domain (missing parts from reference TRBV19 and TRBJ2-1): DGGITQSPKYLFRKEGQNVTLSCEQNLNHDAMYWYRQDPGQGLRLIYYSQIVNDFQKGDIAEGYSVSREKKESFPLTVTSAQKNPTAFYLCASSILRNPSNEQFFGPGTRLTVL.

V is TRBV7-9 and J is TRBJ2-5; possible D gene TRBD2, 5 bases. Trimming shortened V by 4 bases and J by 5 bases, and 11 bases separated the two germline ends. Germline V CDR1 and CDR2: SEHNR, FQNEAQ (reference sequence). CDR3 size: 13 residues. The CDR3 here is CASSWTALETQYF. Written as DNA, the CDR3 is TGTGCCAGCAGCTGGACTGCGTTGGAGACCCAGTACTTC.

The chain uses TRBV29-1 and TRBJ2-1; 7 bases are shared with TRBD1. Germline CDR1 is SQVTM and CDR2 is ANQGSEA. The CDR3 has 14 residues. V dropped 8 bases and J dropped 1; count of bases not matched to a gene: 8. CDR3 sequence reads: CSHNRGASYNEQFF. CDR3 DNA sequence: TGCAGCCACAACAGGGGTGCGTCCTACAATGAGCAGTTCTTC.

The V call is TRBV12-2, the J call TRBJ2-1; the table assigns TRBD2, which was not confirmed against the DNA. TRBV12-2 is listed as a pseudogene. The CDR3 is 15 amino acids. Here the CDR3 DNA reads TGTGCAAGTCGCTTAGTGGGCCTAGCGGGCAATGAGCAGTTCTTC. Translated: CASRLVGLAGNEQFF.

This chain joins TRBV7-9 and TRBJ2-7; 7 positions match TRBD1. This CDR3 comprises 16 residues. Germline CDR1 and CDR2: SEHNR and FQNEAQ (reference sequence). Losses at the gene ends were 5 bases for V and 4 bases for J; bases not matched to a gene: 14. CDR3 amino acids: CASSPLLPGQKYEQYF. CDR3 sequence (DNA): TGTGCCAGCAGCCCCTTACTACCGGGACAGAAGTACGAGCAGTACTTC.